One T cell receptor (beta chain) is described in this entry. The CDR3 is 14 residues long. Germline V gene lookup returns CDR1 LNHDA and CDR2 SQIVND (reference sequence). Trimming took 4 bases from V and 1 from J; bases not matched to a gene: 3. The method was immunoSEQ multiplex PCR; TCRdb's version includes in-frame clones alone and lacks a portion of them. This table holds a few hundred thousand clones, around 86% found once. These data originate in a study of blood T cell repertoires in COVID-19. In the study overall: Nucleic acid was either cDNA or gDNA, and it came from T cells, B-cell-depleted T cells, or PBMCs.

V and J are TRBV19 and TRBJ2-5; 7 bases are shared with TRBD1. This receptor was identified in a man between 60 and 75 years old with acute or convalescent COVID-19. The sample was peripheral blood. The CDR3 DNA reads as TGTGCCAGTAGTAAGACAGGGATCCAAGAGACCCAGTACTTC. Protein product: CASSKTGIQETQYF.